These T cell receptor beta chains were read from a single sample in a study of cytomegalovirus exposure and HLA in healthy donors. Using immunoSEQ multiplex PCR, the repertoire was profiled, and TCRdb retains in-frame clones only, with some absent. The profile covers over 150,000 clones, with 80% to 90% appearing a single time and approximately 13% taken by the ten largest. The source material was PBMCs. These receptors were collected from a woman aged 50 to 60 in good health and CMV-seronegative. Both conserved end residues are part of each CDR3. The D gene is left open where the match is weak. Some rows mark clone size as missing; the rest say once, few, many or name a class of expanded clone.

J gene	clone size	V gene	D gene	CDR3 DNA	CDR3 protein
TRBJ2-3	NA	TRBV30	NA	TGTGCCTCCTCTAGCGCCCGGATGGATACGCAGTATTTT	CASSSARMDTQYF
TRBJ2-7	NA	TRBV5-6	TRBD1	TGTGCCAGCAGCACGGGACTTACCGGGACAGGAAGACCCTACGAGCAGTACTTC	CASSTGLTGTGRPYEQYF
TRBJ2-7	NA	TRBV13	TRBD2	TGTGCCAGCAGCTACTCGCGACTAGCGGGACCATACGAGCAGTACTTC	CASSYSRLAGPYEQYF
TRBJ2-5	once	TRBV30	TRBD2	TGTGCCTGGAGTCTTAGCGGGAGGGCCATTAAGACCCAGTACTTC	CAWSLSGRAIKTQYF
TRBJ2-7	NA	TRBV6-1	TRBD2	TGTGCCAGCAGCGCCGGGACTAGCGGATACTACGAGCAGTACTTC	CASSAGTSGYYEQYF
TRBJ1-2	NA	TRBV6-1	NA	TGTGCCAGCACCGATGGGTTCAGGTCTAACTATGGCTACACCTTC	CASTDGFRSNYGYTF
TRBJ2-7	NA	TRBV18	NA	TGTGCCAGCTCACCAACTAGCTCCTACGAGCAGTACTTC	CASSPTSSYEQYF
TRBJ2-6	NA	TRBV19	NA	TGTGCCAGTAGTAAAAGCTCTTCTGGGGCCAACGTCCTGACTTTC	CASSKSSSGANVLTF
TRBJ1-1	NA	TRBV5-6	TRBD1	TGTGCCAGCAGCCACAGGGGCAGGGGAGTACGCAACACTGAAGCTTTCTTT	CASSHRGRGVRNTEAFF
TRBJ2-7	NA	TRBV2	TRBD1	TGTGCCAGCGGCGGCCCGGGACAGATCTACGAGCAGTACTTC	CASGGPGQIYEQYF
TRBJ1-3	NA	TRBV7-6	NA	TGTGCCAGCAGCCCCTCCCGCTCTGGAAACACCATATATTTT	CASSPSRSGNTIYF